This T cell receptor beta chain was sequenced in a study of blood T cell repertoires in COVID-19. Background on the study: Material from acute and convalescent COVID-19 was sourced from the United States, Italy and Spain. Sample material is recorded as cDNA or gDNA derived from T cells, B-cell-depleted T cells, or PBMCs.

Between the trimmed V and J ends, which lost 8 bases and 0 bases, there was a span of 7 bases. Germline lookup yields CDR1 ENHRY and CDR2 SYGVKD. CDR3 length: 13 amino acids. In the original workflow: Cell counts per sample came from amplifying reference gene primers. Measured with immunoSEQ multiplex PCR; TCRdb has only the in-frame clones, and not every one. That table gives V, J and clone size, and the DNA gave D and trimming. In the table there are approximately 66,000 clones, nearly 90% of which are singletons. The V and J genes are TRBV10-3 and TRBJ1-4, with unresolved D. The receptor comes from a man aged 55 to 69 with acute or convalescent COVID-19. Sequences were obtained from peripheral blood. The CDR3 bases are TGTGCCATCTCGAGGTCAACTAATGAAAAACTGTTTTTT. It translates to CAISRSTNEKLFF.